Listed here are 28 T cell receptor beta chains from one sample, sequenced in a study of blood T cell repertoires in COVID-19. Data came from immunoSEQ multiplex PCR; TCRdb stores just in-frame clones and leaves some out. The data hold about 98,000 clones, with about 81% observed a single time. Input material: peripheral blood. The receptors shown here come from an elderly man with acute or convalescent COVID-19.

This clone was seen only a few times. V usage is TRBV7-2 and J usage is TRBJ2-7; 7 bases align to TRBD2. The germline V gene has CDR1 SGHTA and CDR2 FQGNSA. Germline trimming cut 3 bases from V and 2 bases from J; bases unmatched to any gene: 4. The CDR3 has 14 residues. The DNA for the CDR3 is TGTGCCAGCAGCTTGAGCGGGACGCCCTACGAGCAGTACTTC. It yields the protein CASSLSGTPYEQYF.

CDR3 amino acids: CASSFFGDRGRDEQYF. CDR3 bases: TGTGCCAGCAGTTTCTTCGGGGACAGGGGTAGGGACGAGCAGTACTTC. The V gene is TRBV27, the J gene TRBJ2-7; TRBD1 matches at 10 bases. This CDR3 is 16 amino acids long. J was trimmed by 5 bases and V by 3 bases; bases with no gene match: 10. Germline lookup yields CDR1 MNHEY and CDR2 SMNVEV (reference sequence).

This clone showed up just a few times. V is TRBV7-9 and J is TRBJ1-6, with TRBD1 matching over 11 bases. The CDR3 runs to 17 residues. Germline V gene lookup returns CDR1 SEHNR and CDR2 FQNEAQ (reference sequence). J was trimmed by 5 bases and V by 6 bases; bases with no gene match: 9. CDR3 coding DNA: TGTGCCAGCAGTCGTACCGGGACAGGGGGGAATAATTCACCCCTCCACTTT. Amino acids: CASSRTGTGGNNSPLHF. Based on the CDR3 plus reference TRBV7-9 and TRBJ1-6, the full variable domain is DTGVSQNPRHKITKRGQNVTFRCDPISEHNRLYWYRQTLGQGPEFLTYFQNEAQLEKSRLLSDRFSAERPKGSFSTLEIQRTEQGDSAMYLCASSRTGTGGNNSPLHFGNGTRLTVT.

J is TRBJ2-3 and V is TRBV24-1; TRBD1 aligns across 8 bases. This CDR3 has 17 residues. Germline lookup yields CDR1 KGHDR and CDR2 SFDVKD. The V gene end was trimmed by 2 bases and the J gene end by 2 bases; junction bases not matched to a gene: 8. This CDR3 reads CATSDWPGTGDTDTQYF. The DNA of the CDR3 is TGTGCCACCAGTGATTGGCCCGGGACAGGAGACACAGATACGCAGTATTTT.

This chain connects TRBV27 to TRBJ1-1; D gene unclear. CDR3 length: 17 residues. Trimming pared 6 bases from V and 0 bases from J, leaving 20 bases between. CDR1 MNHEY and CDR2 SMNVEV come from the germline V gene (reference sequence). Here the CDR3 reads CASRIYRPGDMNTEAFF. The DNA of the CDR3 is TGTGCCAGCAGGATTTATCGCCCAGGCGATATGAACACTGAAGCTTTCTTT.

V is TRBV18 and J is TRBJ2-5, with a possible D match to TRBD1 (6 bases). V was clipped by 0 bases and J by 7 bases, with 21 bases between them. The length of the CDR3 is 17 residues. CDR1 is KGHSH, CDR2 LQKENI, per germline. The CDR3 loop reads CASSPPRGSPQKGTQYF. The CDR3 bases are TGTGCCAGCTCACCACCGAGGGGGTCTCCTCAGAAGGGGACCCAGTACTTC. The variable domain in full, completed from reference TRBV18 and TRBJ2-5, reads NAGVMQNPRHLVRRRGQEARLRCSPMKGHSHVYWYRQLPEEGLKFMVYLQKENIIDESGMPKERFSAEFPKEGPSILRIQQVVRGDSAAYFCASSPPRGSPQKGTQYFGPGTRLLVL.

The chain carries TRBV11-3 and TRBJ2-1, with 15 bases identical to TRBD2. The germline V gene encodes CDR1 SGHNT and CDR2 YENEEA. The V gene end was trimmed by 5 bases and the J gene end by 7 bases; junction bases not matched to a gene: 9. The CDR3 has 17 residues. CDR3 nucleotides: TGTGCCAGCAGCGAGGGACTAGCGGGAGGACTAGGGAATGAGCAGTTCTTC. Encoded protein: CASSEGLAGGLGNEQFF.

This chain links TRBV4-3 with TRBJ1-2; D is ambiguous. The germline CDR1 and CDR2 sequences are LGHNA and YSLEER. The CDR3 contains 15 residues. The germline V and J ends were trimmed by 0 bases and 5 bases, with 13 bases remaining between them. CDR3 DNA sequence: TGCGCCAGCAGCCAAGATAGAGGAACCGAATATGGCTACACCTTC. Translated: CASSQDRGTEYGYTF.

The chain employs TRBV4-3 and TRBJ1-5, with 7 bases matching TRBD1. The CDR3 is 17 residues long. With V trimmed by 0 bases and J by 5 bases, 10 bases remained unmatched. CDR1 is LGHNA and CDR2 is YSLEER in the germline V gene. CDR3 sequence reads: CASSQDHRQGAHQPQHF. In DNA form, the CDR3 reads TGCGCCAGCAGCCAAGATCATCGACAGGGCGCGCATCAGCCCCAGCATTTT.

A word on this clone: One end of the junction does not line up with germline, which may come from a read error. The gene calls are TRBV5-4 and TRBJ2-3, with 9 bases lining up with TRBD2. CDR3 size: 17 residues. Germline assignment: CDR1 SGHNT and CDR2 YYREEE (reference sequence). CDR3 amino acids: CASSPGGAGGGTDTQYF. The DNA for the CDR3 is TGTGCCAGCAGCCCTGGGGGCGCGGGAGGGGGCACGGATACGCAGTATTTT. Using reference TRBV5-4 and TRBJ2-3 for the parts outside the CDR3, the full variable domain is ETGVTQSPTHLIKTRGQQVTLRCSSQSGHNTVSWYQQALGQGPQFIFQYYREEENGRGNFPPRFSGLQFPNYSSELNVNALELDDSALYLCASSPGGAGGGTDTQYFGPGTRLTVL.

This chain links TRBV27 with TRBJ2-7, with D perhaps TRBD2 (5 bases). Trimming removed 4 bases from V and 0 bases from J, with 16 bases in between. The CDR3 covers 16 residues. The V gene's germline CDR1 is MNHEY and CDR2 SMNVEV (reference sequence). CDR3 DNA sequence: TGTGCCAGCAGTTCCCCGATAGCGAGGAGCTCCTACGAGCAGTACTTC. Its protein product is CASSSPIARSSYEQYF.

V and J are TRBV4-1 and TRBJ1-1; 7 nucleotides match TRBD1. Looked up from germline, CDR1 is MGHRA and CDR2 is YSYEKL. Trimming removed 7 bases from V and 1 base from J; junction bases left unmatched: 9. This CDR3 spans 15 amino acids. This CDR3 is CASTLQTGSNTEAFF. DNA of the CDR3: TGCGCCAGCACCCTTCAGACAGGGTCGAACACTGAAGCTTTCTTT.

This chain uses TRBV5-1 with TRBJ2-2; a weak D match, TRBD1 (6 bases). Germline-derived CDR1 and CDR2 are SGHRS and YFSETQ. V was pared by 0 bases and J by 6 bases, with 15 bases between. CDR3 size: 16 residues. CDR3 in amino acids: CASSLATGLKAGELFF. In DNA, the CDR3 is TGCGCCAGCAGCTTGGCCACAGGGTTAAAGGCCGGGGAGCTGTTTTTT. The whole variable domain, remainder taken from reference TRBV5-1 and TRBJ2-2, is KAGVTQTPRYLIKTRGQQVTLSCSPISGHRSVSWYQQTPGQGLQFLFEYFSETQRNKGNFPGRFSGRQFSNSRSEMNVSTLELGDSALYLCASSLATGLKAGELFFGEGSRLTVL.

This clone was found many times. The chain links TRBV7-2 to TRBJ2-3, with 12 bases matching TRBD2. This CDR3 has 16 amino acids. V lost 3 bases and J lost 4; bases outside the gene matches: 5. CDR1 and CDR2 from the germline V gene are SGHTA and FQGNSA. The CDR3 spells CASSFMSSGRADTQYF. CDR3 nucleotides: TGTGCCAGCAGCTTCATGTCTAGCGGGAGGGCAGATACGCAGTATTTT.

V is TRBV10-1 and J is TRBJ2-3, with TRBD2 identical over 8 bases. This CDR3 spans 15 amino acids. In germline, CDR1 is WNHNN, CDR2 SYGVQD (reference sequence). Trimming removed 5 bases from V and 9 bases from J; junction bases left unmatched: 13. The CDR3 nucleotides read TGCGCCAGCAGTCCTGCGGGGGGCCGTCGTTTGACGCAGTATTTT. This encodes CASSPAGGRRLTQYF.

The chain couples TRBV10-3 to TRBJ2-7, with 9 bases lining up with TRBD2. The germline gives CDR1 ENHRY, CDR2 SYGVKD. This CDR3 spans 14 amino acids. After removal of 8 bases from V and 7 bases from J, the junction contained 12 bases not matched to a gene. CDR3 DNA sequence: TGTGCCATCTCAGAGACTAGCGGCCTTGGGGAGCAGTACTTC. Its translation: CAISETSGLGEQYF.

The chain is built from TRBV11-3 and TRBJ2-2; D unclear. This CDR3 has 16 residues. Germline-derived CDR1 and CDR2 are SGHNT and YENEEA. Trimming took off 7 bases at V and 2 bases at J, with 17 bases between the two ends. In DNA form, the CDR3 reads TGTGCCAGCACCCCTGGTCTAGTCTCCAACACCGGGGAGCTGTTTTTT. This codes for CASTPGLVSNTGELFF.

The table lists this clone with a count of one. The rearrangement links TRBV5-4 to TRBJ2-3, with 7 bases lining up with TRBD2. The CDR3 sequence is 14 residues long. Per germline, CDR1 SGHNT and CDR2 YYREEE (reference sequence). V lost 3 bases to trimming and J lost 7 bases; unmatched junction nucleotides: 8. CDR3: CASSSGLDLYTQYF. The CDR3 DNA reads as TGTGCCAGCAGCTCAGGACTAGACCTATATACGCAGTATTTT.

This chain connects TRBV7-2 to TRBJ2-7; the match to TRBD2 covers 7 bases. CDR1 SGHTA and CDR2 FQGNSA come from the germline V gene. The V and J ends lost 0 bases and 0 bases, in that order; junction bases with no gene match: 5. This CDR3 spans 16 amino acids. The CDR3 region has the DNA TGTGCCAGCAGCTTAGCGGGAGGGCCCCCCTCCTACGAGCAGTACTTC. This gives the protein CASSLAGGPPSYEQYF.

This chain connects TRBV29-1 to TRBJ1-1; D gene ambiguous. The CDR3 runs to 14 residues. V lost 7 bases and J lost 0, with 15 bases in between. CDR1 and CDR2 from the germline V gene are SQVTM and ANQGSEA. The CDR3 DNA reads TGCAGCGCTCTACCGCCTCTGATGAACACTGAAGCTTTCTTT. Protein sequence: CSALPPLMNTEAFF.

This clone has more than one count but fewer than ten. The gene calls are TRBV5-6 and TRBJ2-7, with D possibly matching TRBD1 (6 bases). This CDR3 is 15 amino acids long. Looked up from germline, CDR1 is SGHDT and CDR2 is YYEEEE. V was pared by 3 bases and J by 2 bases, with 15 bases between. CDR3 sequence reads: CASSSRDKLTYEQYF. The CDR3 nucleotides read TGTGCCAGCAGCTCCCGGGACAAGCTTACCTACGAGCAGTACTTC.

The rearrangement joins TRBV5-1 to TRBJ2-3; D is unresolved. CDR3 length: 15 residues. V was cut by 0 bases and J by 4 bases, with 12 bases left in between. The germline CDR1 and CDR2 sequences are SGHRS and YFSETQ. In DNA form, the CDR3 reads TGCGCCAGCAGCTTGGGTGGTAGTTTGGCAGATACGCAGTATTTT. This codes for CASSLGGSLADTQYF.

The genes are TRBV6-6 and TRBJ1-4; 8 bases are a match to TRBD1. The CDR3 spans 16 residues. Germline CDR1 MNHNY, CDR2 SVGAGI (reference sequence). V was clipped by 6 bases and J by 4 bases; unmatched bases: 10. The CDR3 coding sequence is TGTGCCAGCAGATACGGACAGGGATACTATAATGAAAAACTGTTTTTT. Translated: CASRYGQGYYNEKLFF.

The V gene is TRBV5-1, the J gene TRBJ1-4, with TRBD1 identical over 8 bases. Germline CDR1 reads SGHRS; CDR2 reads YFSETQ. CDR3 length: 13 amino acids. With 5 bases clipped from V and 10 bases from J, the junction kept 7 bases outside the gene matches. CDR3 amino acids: CASRSTGEGKLFF. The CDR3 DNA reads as TGCGCCAGCAGGTCGACAGGGGAGGGAAAACTGTTTTTT. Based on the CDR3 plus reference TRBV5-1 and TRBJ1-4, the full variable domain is KAGVTQTPRYLIKTRGQQVTLSCSPISGHRSVSWYQQTPGQGLQFLFEYFSETQRNKGNFPGRFSGRQFSNSRSEMNVSTLELGDSALYLCASRSTGEGKLFFGSGTQLSVL.

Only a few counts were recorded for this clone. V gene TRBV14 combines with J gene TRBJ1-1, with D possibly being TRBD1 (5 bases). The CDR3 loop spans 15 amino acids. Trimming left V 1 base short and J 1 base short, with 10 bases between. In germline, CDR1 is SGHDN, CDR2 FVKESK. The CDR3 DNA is TGTGCCAGCAGCCAAGGGCAGGGTAGGAACACTGAAGCTTTCTTT. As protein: CASSQGQGRNTEAFF.

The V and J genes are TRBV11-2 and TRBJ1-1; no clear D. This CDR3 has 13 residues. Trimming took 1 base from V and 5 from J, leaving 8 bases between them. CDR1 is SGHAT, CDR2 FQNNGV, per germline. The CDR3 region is CASSLVQVTEAFF. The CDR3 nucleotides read TGTGCCAGCAGCTTAGTACAAGTAACTGAAGCTTTCTTT.

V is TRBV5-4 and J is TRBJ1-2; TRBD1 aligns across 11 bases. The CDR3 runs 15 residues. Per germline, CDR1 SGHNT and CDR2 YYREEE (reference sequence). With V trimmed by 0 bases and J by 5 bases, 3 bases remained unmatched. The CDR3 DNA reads TGTGCCAGCAGCTTGGTCGGGACAGGGGGGTATGGCTACACCTTC. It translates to CASSLVGTGGYGYTF. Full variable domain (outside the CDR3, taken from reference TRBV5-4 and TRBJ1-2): ETGVTQSPTHLIKTRGQQVTLRCSSQSGHNTVSWYQQALGQGPQFIFQYYREEENGRGNFPPRFSGLQFPNYSSELNVNALELDDSALYLCASSLVGTGGYGYTFGSGTRLTVV.

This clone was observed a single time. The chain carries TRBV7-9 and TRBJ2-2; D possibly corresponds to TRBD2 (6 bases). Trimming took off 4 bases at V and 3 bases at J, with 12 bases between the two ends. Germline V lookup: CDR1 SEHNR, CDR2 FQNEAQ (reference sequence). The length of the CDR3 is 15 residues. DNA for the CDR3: TGTGCCAGCAGCTCCCTGGAGGGAGACACCGGGGAGCTGTTTTTT. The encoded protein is CASSSLEGDTGELFF. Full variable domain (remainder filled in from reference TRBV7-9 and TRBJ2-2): DTGVSQNPRHKITKRGQNVTFRCDPISEHNRLYWYRQTLGQGPEFLTYFQNEAQLEKSRLLSDRFSAERPKGSFSTLEIQRTEQGDSAMYLCASSSLEGDTGELFFGEGSRLTVL.